This T cell receptor (beta chain) was sequenced during a study of cytomegalovirus exposure and HLA in healthy donors. Repertoires were generated with immunoSEQ multiplex PCR, while TCRdb's copy carries only in-frame clones and drops some. The sample shows 150,000 or so clones, over 90% of them seen only once. Notes on this clone: Antigen: not known.

The V segment lost 5 bases and the J segment 1 base; nucleotides outside the gene matches: 14. This CDR3 is 16 amino acids long. Germline values: CDR1 GTSNPN, CDR2 SVGIG (reference sequence). Study-wide results and caveats: Many donors shared some public TCRs, even though most TCR sequences were rare. Altogether, 170 or so TCR beta chains were recorded as cytomegalovirus-associated.

Sequencing was done on a sample of PBMCs. The chain uses TRBV30 and TRBJ2-7, with 7 bases identical to TRBD1. The TCR originated in a man aged 18 to 29 in good health and CMV-seropositive. CDR3 sequence: CAWAPLRTGKSYEQYF. The CDR3 DNA reads as TGTGCCTGGGCCCCCCTAAGGACAGGAAAGTCCTACGAGCAGTACTTC.